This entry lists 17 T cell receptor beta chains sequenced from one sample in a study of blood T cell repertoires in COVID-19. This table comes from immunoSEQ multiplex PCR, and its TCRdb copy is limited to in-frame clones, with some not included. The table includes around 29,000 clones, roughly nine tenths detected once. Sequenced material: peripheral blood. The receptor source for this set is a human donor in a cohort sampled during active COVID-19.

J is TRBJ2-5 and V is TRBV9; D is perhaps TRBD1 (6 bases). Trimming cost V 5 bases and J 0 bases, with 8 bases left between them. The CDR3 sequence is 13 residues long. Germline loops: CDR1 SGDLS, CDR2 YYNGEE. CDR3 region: CASSYRDQETQYF. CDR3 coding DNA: TGTGCCAGCAGTTACAGGGACCAAGAGACCCAGTACTTC. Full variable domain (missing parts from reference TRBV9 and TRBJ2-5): DSGVTQTPKHLITATGQRVTLRCSPRSGDLSVYWYQQSLDQGLQFLIQYYNGEERAKGNILERFSAQQFPDLHSELNLSSLELGDSALYFCASSYRDQETQYFGPGTRLLVL.

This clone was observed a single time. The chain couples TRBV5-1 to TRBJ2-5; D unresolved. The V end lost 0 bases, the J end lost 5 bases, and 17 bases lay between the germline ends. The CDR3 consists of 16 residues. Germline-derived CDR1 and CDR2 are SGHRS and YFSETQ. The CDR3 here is CASSLVPAETRETQYF. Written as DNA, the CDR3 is TGCGCCAGCAGCTTGGTGCCGGCGGAAACGCGGGAGACCCAGTACTTC.

The CDR3 DNA reads as TGTGCCAGCAGTTACGGGGGGGTCAACACCGGGGAGCTGTTTTTT. Amino acid sequence: CASSYGGVNTGELFF. J is TRBJ2-2 and V is TRBV6-2 or TRBV6-3, with 7 positions matching TRBD2. V trimming: 2 bases; J trimming: 2 bases; junction bases outside the gene matches: 2. The V gene's germline CDR1 is MNHEY and CDR2 SVGEGT. The CDR3 has 15 amino acids.

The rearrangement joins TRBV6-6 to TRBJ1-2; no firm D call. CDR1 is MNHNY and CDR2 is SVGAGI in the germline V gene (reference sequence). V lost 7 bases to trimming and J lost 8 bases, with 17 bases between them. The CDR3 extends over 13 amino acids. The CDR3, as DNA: TGTGCCAGCACCGCGGTAGAGGGTTGGGGCTACACCTTC. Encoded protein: CASTAVEGWGYTF.

The CDR3 coding sequence is TGTGCCAGCAGTACGACAGGGAGATGGAATCAGCCCCAGCATTTT. Translating gives CASSTTGRWNQPQHF. V is TRBV6-5 and J is TRBJ1-5; TRBD1 agrees at 7 bases. The V and J ends lost 5 bases and 4 bases, in that order; junction bases with no gene match: 8. This CDR3 has 15 amino acids. Looked up from germline, CDR1 is MNHEY and CDR2 is SVGAGI.

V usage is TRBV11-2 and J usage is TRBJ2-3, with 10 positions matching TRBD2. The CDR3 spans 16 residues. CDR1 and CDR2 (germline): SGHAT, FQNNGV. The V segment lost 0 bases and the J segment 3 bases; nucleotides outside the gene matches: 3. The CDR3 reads CASSLDRAGGTDTQYF. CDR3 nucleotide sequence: TGTGCCAGCAGCTTAGATCGAGCGGGGGGGACAGATACGCAGTATTTT.

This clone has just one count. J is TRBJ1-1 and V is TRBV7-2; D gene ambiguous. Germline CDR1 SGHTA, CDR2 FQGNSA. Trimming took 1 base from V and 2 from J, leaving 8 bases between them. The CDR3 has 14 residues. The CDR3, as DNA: TGTGCCAGCAGCTTAGGGGCAGTTAACACTGAAGCTTTCTTT. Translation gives CASSLGAVNTEAFF.

The CDR3 spells CASSLALGAETNEKLFF. The CDR3 DNA follows: TGTGCCAGCAGCTTAGCGTTAGGGGCCGAGACTAATGAAAAACTGTTTTTT. The chain employs TRBV7-6 and TRBJ1-4; D is perhaps TRBD1 (5 bases). CDR3 length: 17 amino acids. The germline V and J ends were trimmed by 0 bases and 2 bases, with 13 bases remaining between them. CDR1 is SGHVS and CDR2 is FNYEAQ in the germline V gene.

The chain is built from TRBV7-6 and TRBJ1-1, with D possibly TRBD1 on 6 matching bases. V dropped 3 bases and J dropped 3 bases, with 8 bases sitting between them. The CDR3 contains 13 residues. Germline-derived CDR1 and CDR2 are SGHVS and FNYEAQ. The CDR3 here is CASSFNRDTEAFF. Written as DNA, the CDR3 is TGTGCCAGCAGCTTTAACAGGGACACTGAAGCTTTCTTT.

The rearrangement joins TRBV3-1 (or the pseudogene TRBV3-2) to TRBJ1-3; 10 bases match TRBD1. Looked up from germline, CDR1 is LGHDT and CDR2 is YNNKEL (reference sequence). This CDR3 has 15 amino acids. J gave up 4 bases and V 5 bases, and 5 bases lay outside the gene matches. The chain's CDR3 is CASSLDRGQGNTIYF. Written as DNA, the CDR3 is TGTGCCAGCAGCTTAGACAGGGGGCAAGGAAACACCATATATTTT.

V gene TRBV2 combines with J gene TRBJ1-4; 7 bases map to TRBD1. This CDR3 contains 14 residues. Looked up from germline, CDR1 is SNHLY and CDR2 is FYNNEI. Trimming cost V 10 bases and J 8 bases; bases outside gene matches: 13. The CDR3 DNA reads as TGTGCCACCGGGCCCCAGGGGGTTGCGGAAAAACTGTTTTTT. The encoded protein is CATGPQGVAEKLFF.

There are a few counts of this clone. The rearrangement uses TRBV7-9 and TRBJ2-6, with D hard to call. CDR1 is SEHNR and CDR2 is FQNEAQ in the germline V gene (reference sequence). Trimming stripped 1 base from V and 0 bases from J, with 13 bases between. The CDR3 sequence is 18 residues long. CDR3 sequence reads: CASSLDRVASSGANVLTF. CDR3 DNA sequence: TGTGCCAGCAGCTTAGACCGGGTCGCCAGCTCTGGGGCCAACGTCCTGACTTTC.

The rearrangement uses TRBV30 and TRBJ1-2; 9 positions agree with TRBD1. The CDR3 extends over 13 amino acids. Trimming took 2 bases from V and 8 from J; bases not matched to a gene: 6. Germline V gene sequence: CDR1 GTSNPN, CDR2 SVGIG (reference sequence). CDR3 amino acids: CAWSRGTGNGYTF. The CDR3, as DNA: TGTGCCTGGAGTCGAGGGACAGGGAACGGCTACACCTTC.

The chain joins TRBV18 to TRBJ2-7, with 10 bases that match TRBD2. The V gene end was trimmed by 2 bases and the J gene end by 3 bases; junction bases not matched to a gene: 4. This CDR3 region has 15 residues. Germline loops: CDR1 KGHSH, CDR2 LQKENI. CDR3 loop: CASSPGLAGVYEQYF. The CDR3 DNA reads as TGTGCCAGCTCACCAGGGCTAGCGGGGGTCTACGAGCAGTACTTC. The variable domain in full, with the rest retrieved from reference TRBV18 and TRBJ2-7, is NAGVMQNPRHLVRRRGQEARLRCSPMKGHSHVYWYRQLPEEGLKFMVYLQKENIIDESGMPKERFSAEFPKEGPSILRIQQVVRGDSAAYFCASSPGLAGVYEQYFGPGTRLTVT.

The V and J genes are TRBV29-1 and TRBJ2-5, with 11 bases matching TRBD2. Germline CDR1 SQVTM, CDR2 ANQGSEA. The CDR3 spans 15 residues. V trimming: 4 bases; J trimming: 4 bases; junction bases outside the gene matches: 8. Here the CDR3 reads CSVVVAGGLRETQYF. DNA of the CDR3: TGCAGCGTTGTGGTAGCGGGGGGGCTTCGAGAGACCCAGTACTTC.

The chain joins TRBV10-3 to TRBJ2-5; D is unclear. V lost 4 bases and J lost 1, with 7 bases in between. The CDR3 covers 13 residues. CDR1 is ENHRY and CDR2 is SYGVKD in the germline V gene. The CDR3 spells CAISVTPQETQYF. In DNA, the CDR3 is TGTGCCATCAGTGTGACTCCCCAAGAGACCCAGTACTTC.

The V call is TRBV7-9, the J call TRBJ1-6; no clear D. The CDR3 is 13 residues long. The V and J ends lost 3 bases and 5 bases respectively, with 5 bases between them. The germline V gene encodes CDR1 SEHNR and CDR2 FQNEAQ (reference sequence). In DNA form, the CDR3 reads TGTGCCAGCAGCTTCGGGAATAATTCACCCCTCCACTTT. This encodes CASSFGNNSPLHF.